The clone carrying this T cell receptor beta chain was seen a few times. TCR beta CDR3 regions were amplified from RNA transcripts. HTBI primers were employed in a first-round RT-PCR of the TCR CDR3. TCRdb called the multiplex PCR reads again in MiXCR, with one record for every CDR3 protein. The data hold 500,000 to 750,000 distinct CDR3 sequences, with 15% to 19% observed a single time. The CDR3 covers 18 residues. Germline values: CDR1 MNHNS, CDR2 SASEGT. V shed 4 bases and J 5 bases; nucleotides not matched to a gene: 13. Patients showing uncontrolled infection, other autoimmune disease, pregnancy or lactation were ineligible. The PBMCs were taken from roughly 10 ml of fresh peripheral blood. The data were taken from a study of T cells in Graves' hyperthyroidism and ophthalmopathy. Study-level information: Any treatment followed the collection of peripheral blood at initial diagnosis.

The sequenced sample consisted of blood. V and J are TRBV6-1 and TRBJ2-3; TRBD2 agrees at 12 bases. This clonotype originated in a woman in her 30s with Graves' hyperthyroidism. The CDR3 here is CASSAPLTSGRGGDTQYF. The CDR3, as DNA: TGTGCCAGCAGTGCCCCACTGACTAGCGGGAGAGGGGGAGATACGCAGTATTTT.